This is a list of T cell receptor beta chains from one sample in a study of blood T cell repertoires in COVID-19. The protocol was immunoSEQ multiplex PCR, while the TCRdb copy is restricted to in-frame clones and leaves out a portion. This sample has tens of thousands of clones, with 65% to 90% found just once. Sequenced input: peripheral blood. The receptors shown here come from a human donor in a cohort sampled during active COVID-19. CDR3s include the opening cysteine and the closing phenylalanine or tryptophan. D genes are given only for firm matches. Size values are once, few and many counts, or a class for expanded clones, and some rows have none.

v_gene	d_gene	len	j_gene	abundance	CDR3aa	CDR3nt
TRBV19	NA	14	TRBJ1-1	once	CASSLARERTEAFF	TGTGCCAGTAGTTTAGCCAGGGAAAGAACTGAAGCTTTCTTT
TRBV19	NA	13	TRBJ2-3	NA	CASSEGGTDTQYF	TGTGCCAGTAGTGAGGGGGGCACAGATACGCAGTATTTT
TRBV19	TRBD1	16	TRBJ1-4	NA	CASSSSRDRPNEKLFF	TGTGCCAGTAGTTCGAGCCGGGACAGGCCGAATGAAAAACTGTTTTTT
TRBV11-3	TRBD2	16	TRBJ2-3	NA	CASSLGGGGHTDTQYF	TGTGCCAGCAGCTTAGGTGGCGGGGGGCACACAGATACGCAGTATTTT
TRBV18	NA	14	TRBJ1-2	NA	CASSPREGEYGYTF	TGTGCCAGCTCACCCCGAGAAGGGGAATATGGCTACACCTTC
TRBV5-1	TRBD2	14	TRBJ2-3	NA	CASSTRMGGDTQYF	TGCGCCAGCAGCACACGAATGGGGGGGGATACGCAGTATTTT
TRBV1	NA	15	TRBJ2-1	NA	CTSRLDPSGYNEQFF	TGCACCAGCAGACTCGACCCGAGCGGGTACAATGAGCAGTTCTTC
TRBV5-5	TRBD2	15	TRBJ2-1	NA	CASSLTGGSYNEQFF	TGTGCCAGCAGCTTGACGGGGGGCTCCTACAATGAGCAGTTCTTC
TRBV5-1	NA	13	TRBJ1-2	NA	CASSAGQNYGYTF	TGCGCCAGCAGCGCTGGACAGAACTATGGCTACACCTTC
TRBV3-1/TRBV3-2	TRBD1	17	TRBJ1-2	many	CASSHRGQGRTKYGYTF	TGTGCCAGCAGCCACCGTGGACAGGGGAGGACTAAATATGGCTACACCTTC
TRBV18	NA	14	TRBJ2-7	few	CASSLEPGFDEQYF	TGTGCCAGCTCGCTCGAGCCAGGGTTCGACGAGCAGTACTTC
TRBV7-2	TRBD2	14	TRBJ2-1	NA	CASRRTSGGTEQFF	TGTGCCAGCAGAAGGACTAGCGGGGGGACTGAGCAGTTCTTC
TRBV7-2	TRBD1	18	TRBJ1-1	NA	CASSLARQGATSNTEAFF	TGTGCCAGCAGCTTAGCAAGACAGGGGGCTACGTCAAACACTGAAGCTTTCTTT
TRBV10-1	NA	15	TRBJ1-6	few	CASSAHSGGVSPLHF	TGCGCCAGCAGCGCGCATTCCGGGGGAGTGTCACCCCTCCACTTT
TRBV19	NA	17	TRBJ2-2	NA	CASSILSGVQNTGELFF	TGTGCCAGTAGTATACTTTCAGGGGTCCAGAACACCGGGGAGCTGTTTTTT
TRBV12-5	NA	12	TRBJ2-3	NA	CASGQGTDTQYF	TGTGCTAGTGGGCAGGGTACAGATACGCAGTATTTT
TRBV18	NA	17	TRBJ2-2	NA	CASSPLTDRLNTGELFF	TGTGCCAGCTCACCGCTTACGGACAGATTGAACACCGGGGAGCTGTTTTTT
TRBV19	NA	13	TRBJ2-5	NA	CASSIGVAETQYF	TGTGCCAGTAGTATAGGTGTTGCGGAGACCCAGTACTTC
TRBV7-2	TRBD1	15	TRBJ2-1	NA	CASSSNRGLYNEQFF	TGTGCCAGCAGCTCCAACAGGGGGCTCTACAATGAGCAGTTCTTC
TRBV9	TRBD1	20	TRBJ2-3	NA	CASSPQTSVTGGAFTDTQYF	TGTGCCAGCAGCCCCCAAACATCGGTTACAGGGGGTGCCTTCACAGATACGCAGTATTTT
TRBV6-6	NA	11	TRBJ1-4	once	CASTGYEKLFF	TGTGCCAGCACAGGATATGAAAAACTGTTTTTT
TRBV5-6	NA	14	TRBJ2-3	NA	CASSLGGHTDTQYF	TGTGCCAGCAGCTTGGGGGGCCACACAGATACGCAGTATTTT
TRBV7-9	TRBD2	13	TRBJ2-5	NA	CASSQRGKETQYF	TGTGCCAGCAGCCAGCGGGGGAAAGAGACCCAGTACTTC
TRBV6-5	TRBD1	15	TRBJ1-6	NA	CASRAGTGTNSPLHF	TGTGCCAGCAGAGCCGGGACAGGGACTAATTCACCCCTCCACTTT
TRBV5-1	TRBD1	14	TRBJ1-2	NA	CASSLGDRTYGYTF	TGCGCCAGCAGCTTGGGGGACAGGACCTATGGCTACACCTTC
TRBV25-1	NA	16	TRBJ1-2	NA	CASSDPRQTPKHGYTF	TGTGCCAGCAGTGATCCCCGACAGACCCCGAAGCATGGCTACACCTTC
TRBV11-3	TRBD1	15	TRBJ1-2	once	CASSLRTGANYGYTF	TGTGCCAGCAGCTTGAGGACAGGGGCTAACTATGGCTACACCTTC
TRBV6-2/TRBV6-3	TRBD1	16	TRBJ1-2	NA	CASSHSRQGALYGYTF	TGTGCCAGCAGCCACTCCCGACAGGGGGCTTTGTATGGCTACACCTTC
TRBV9	TRBD2	15	TRBJ2-3	NA	CASSVVASGGITQYF	TGTGCCAGCAGCGTAGTTGCTAGCGGGGGGATTACGCAGTATTTT
TRBV27	TRBD2	19	TRBJ2-3	NA	CASSPLAGGSGIVSDTQYF	TGTGCCAGCAGTCCCCTAGCGGGGGGCTCTGGAATCGTGTCGGATACGCAGTATTTT
TRBV7-8	TRBD1	16	TRBJ1-1	NA	CASSLARTGFSTEAFF	TGTGCCAGCAGCTTAGCCCGGACAGGGTTTAGCACTGAAGCTTTCTTT
TRBV4-3	NA	15	TRBJ1-6	NA	CASSQGAGYNSPLHF	TGCGCCAGCAGCCAAGGCGCAGGCTATAATTCACCCCTCCACTTT
TRBV6-5	NA	15	TRBJ1-1	NA	CASSYSRIQNTEAFF	TGTGCCAGCAGTTACTCGCGAATTCAGAACACTGAAGCTTTCTTT
TRBV11-3	NA	15	TRBJ2-7	NA	CASSLEGGGSYEQYF	TGTGCCAGCAGCTTAGAAGGGGGAGGGTCCTACGAGCAGTACTTC
TRBV5-1	TRBD1	13	TRBJ1-1	NA	CASSRQGPTEAFF	TGCGCCAGCAGCCGACAGGGTCCCACTGAAGCTTTCTTT
TRBV18	NA	14	TRBJ2-3	once	CASSPPMRVDTQYF	TGTGCCAGCTCACCACCTATGCGGGTGGATACGCAGTATTTT